These T cell receptor beta chains were read from a single sample in a study of blood T cell repertoires in COVID-19. Generated by immunoSEQ multiplex PCR, the TCRdb table keeps only in-frame clones and is missing some. The sample holds about 250,000 clones; approximately 80% are singletons and the top ten take 4%. Specimen: peripheral blood. Receptors originate from a woman aged 40 to 50 with active or convalescent COVID-19. CDR3s include the opening cysteine and the closing phenylalanine or tryptophan. D genes are given only for firm matches. Clone size, where shown, is once, few, many, or a class for clones that have expanded.

clone size	J gene	V gene	D gene	CDR3 protein	CDR3 DNA
.	TRBJ2-4	TRBV4-1	.	CASSQPGQGNIQYF	TGCGCCAGCAGCCAACCAGGGCAGGGTAACATTCAGTACTTC
.	TRBJ2-1	TRBV5-5	TRBD2	CASSLALAGWNEQFF	TGTGCCAGCAGCTTGGCACTAGCGGGGTGGAATGAGCAGTTCTTC
.	TRBJ1-3	TRBV6-7	TRBD1	CASSLGQGRPGNTIYF	TGTGCCAGCAGTTTGGGACAGGGAAGGCCTGGAAACACCATATATTTT
few	TRBJ1-2	TRBV5-6	TRBD1	CASSFLFALTGASNYGYTF	TGTGCCAGCAGCTTCCTTTTCGCGCTAACAGGGGCGTCTAACTATGGCTACACCTTC
.	TRBJ1-6	TRBV27	.	CASSFYRDNSPLHF	TGTGCCAGCAGTTTTTACAGGGATAATTCACCCCTCCACTTT
.	TRBJ1-2	TRBV27	.	CASSRATGSDYGYTF	TGTGCCAGCAGTCGAGCGACAGGCTCGGACTATGGCTACACCTTC
.	TRBJ2-1	TRBV7-9	TRBD1	CASSVDRAPILGEQFF	TGTGCCAGCAGCGTGGACAGGGCGCCGATCCTTGGTGAGCAGTTCTTC
.	TRBJ2-3	TRBV20-1	.	CSASAQLNTDTQYF	TGCAGTGCTAGTGCCCAACTAAACACAGATACGCAGTATTTT
once	TRBJ2-3	TRBV18	.	CATDMGAILDTQYF	TGTGCCACCGACATGGGAGCAATATTAGATACGCAGTATTTT
.	TRBJ1-2	TRBV5-1	.	CASSLTAGFGYTF	TGCGCCAGCAGCCTTACGGCGGGGTTCGGCTACACCTTC
.	TRBJ1-1	TRBV30	TRBD1	CAWRGSGGFAEAFF	TGTGCCTGGAGGGGGTCAGGGGGCTTCGCTGAAGCTTTCTTT
.	TRBJ2-2	TRBV2	TRBD2	CASRAGTSAGELFF	TGTGCCAGCAGAGCCGGGACTAGCGCCGGGGAGCTGTTTTTT
.	TRBJ1-1	TRBV2	TRBD1	CASRADRGPAFF	TGTGCCAGCAGGGCTGACAGGGGGCCAGCTTTCTTT
once	TRBJ1-1	TRBV2	.	CASSDSPERAFF	TGTGCCAGCAGTGATTCTCCGGAGAGGGCTTTCTTT
.	TRBJ2-5	TRBV5-1	.	CASSLDGRLPQETQYF	TGCGCCAGCAGCTTGGATGGGCGCCTTCCCCAAGAGACCCAGTACTTC
.	TRBJ2-7	TRBV5-4	TRBD1	CATSVRDSSYEQYF	TGTGCCACCTCGGTTCGGGACAGCTCCTACGAGCAGTACTTC
.	TRBJ2-3	TRBV5-1	.	CASSPGGDTQYF	TGCGCCAGCAGCCCGGGTGGAGATACGCAGTATTTT
.	TRBJ1-2	TRBV5-4	.	CASSLARGIANYGYTF	TGTGCCAGCAGCTTGGCCAGGGGAATCGCTAACTATGGCTACACCTTC
.	TRBJ1-2	TRBV28	TRBD1	CASSLDRDRVFANYGYTF	TGTGCCAGCAGCTTAGACCGGGACAGGGTATTCGCTAACTATGGCTACACCTTC
.	TRBJ2-5	TRBV6-5	TRBD2	CASHVAGGYETQYF	TGTGCCAGCCACGTAGCGGGGGGCTATGAGACCCAGTACTTC
.	TRBJ1-5	TRBV6-4	TRBD1	CASCEQGARNQPQHF	TGTGCCAGCTGCGAACAGGGGGCTCGTAATCAGCCCCAGCATTTT
.	TRBJ2-2	TRBV7-9	.	CASSLWGASNTGELFF	TGTGCCAGCAGCTTGTGGGGCGCCTCGAACACCGGGGAGCTGTTTTTT
few	TRBJ2-5	TRBV4-1	TRBD2	CASSQDRASGLETQYF	TGCGCCAGCAGCCAAGATAGGGCTAGCGGGTTGGAGACCCAGTACTTC
.	TRBJ2-4	TRBV10-1	TRBD1	CASSPRTGTGNIQYF	TGCGCCAGCAGCCCGAGGACAGGGACAGGAAACATTCAGTACTTC
.	TRBJ2-7	TRBV9	TRBD2	CASSASGGAGYEQYF	TGTGCCAGCAGCGCGAGCGGGGGGGCCGGCTACGAGCAGTACTTC
.	TRBJ2-2	TRBV9	.	CASSPGGANTGELFF	TGTGCCAGCAGCCCGGGGGGCGCGAACACCGGGGAGCTGTTTTTT
.	TRBJ1-1	TRBV30	TRBD1	CAWSDRGTEAFF	TGTGCCTGGAGCGACAGGGGCACTGAAGCTTTCTTT
.	TRBJ1-1	TRBV4-1	.	CASSQVQNTEAFF	TGCGCCAGCAGCCAAGTCCAGAACACTGAAGCTTTCTTT
.	TRBJ1-1	TRBV7-9	.	CASSFPGGTEAFF	TGTGCCAGCAGCTTTCCCGGGGGCACTGAAGCTTTCTTT
few	TRBJ2-2	TRBV5-4	.	CASSSPVGHGVFTGELFF	TGTGCCAGCAGCTCCCCCGTCGGACACGGAGTGTTCACCGGGGAGCTGTTTTTT
.	TRBJ2-3	TRBV12-3/TRBV12-4	.	CASSSRQTYTQYF	TGTGCCAGCAGTTCGCGACAGACCTATACGCAGTATTTT
.	TRBJ2-2	TRBV2	.	CASSWAENTGELFF	TGTGCCAGCTCTTGGGCTGAGAACACCGGGGAGCTGTTTTTT
.	TRBJ1-2	TRBV5-1	TRBD1	CASSQDRGVYGYTF	TGCGCCAGCAGCCAAGACAGGGGCGTCTATGGCTACACCTTC
.	TRBJ1-1	TRBV3-1/TRBV3-2	TRBD1	CASSLTGTGVGEAFF	TGTGCCAGCAGTCTTACCGGGACAGGGGTGGGTGAAGCTTTCTTT
.	TRBJ2-5	TRBV2	.	CASSVWGLQETQYF	TGTGCCAGCAGTGTGTGGGGACTCCAAGAGACCCAGTACTTC